The clone carrying this T cell receptor (beta chain) is labeled medium-sized (0.01 to 0.1%). Time point reported: sample taken at primary tumor resection. Unsorted whole RNA from tumor, nontumor lung or frozen PBMC underwent sequencing. Approximately 70 TRACERx patients with early, untreated non-small cell lung cancer donated samples. The data derive from a study of spatial heterogeneity in lung cancer. Germline CDR1 SGHRS, CDR2 YFSETQ. The CDR3 contains 16 residues. V lost 0 bases and J 4 bases, leaving 15 bases between the germline ends. Each CDR3 protein gets one entry after TCRdb re-called the 5' RACE reads with MiXCR. The sample lists more than 9,000 distinct CDR3 sequences; 7% to 9.5% were seen once.

The material sequenced was PBMCs, taken at surgery. The sequence derives from a male donor with early-stage non-small cell lung cancer. The V gene is TRBV5-1, the J gene TRBJ2-3; a possible D gene is TRBD1 (6 bases). This chain's CDR3 is CASSLGTARHADTQYF. CDR3 bases: TGCGCCAGCAGCTTGGGGACAGCTCGCCACGCAGATACGCAGTATTTT.